The rows below give T cell receptor beta chains drawn from one sample of a study of blood T cell repertoires in COVID-19. Assay used: immunoSEQ multiplex PCR; TCRdb lists only in-frame clones, some missing. The repertoire consists of about 170,000 clones, with around 83% occurring once and the leading ten covering 7% to 7.5%. The sequencing input was peripheral blood. The origin of the receptors is a woman over 75 in a cohort sampled during active or convalescent COVID-19. Each CDR3 is given with its conserved first and last residue. D genes are given only for firm matches. Clone size is stated in some rows and not others, as once, few, many or a class when expanded.

d_call,clone_size,v_call,j_call,cdr3_aa,cdr3_nt
TRBD2,.,TRBV7-8,TRBJ2-3,CASSWTGGGRTDTQYF,TGTGCCAGCAGCTGGACGGGGGGAGGGAGAACAGATACGCAGTATTTT
.,.,TRBV10-2,TRBJ1-5,CASSGDKGNQPQHF,TGCGCCAGCAGTGGAGACAAAGGCAATCAGCCCCAGCATTTT
TRBD1,.,TRBV5-1,TRBJ1-3,CASRSSPGQYGDGNTIYF,TGCGCCAGCAGGTCTTCGCCGGGACAGTATGGTGATGGAAACACCATATATTTT
TRBD2,.,TRBV11-3,TRBJ2-1,CASTRTSGTEEQFF,TGTGCCAGCACACGGACTAGCGGGACTGAAGAGCAGTTCTTC
.,.,TRBV5-8,TRBJ2-2,CASSSWGAGELFF,TGTGCCAGCAGCTCTTGGGGAGCCGGGGAGCTGTTTTTT
.,.,TRBV9,TRBJ1-3,CASSVGGHSSGNTIYF,TGTGCCAGCAGCGTAGGAGGCCATAGCTCTGGAAACACCATATATTTT
TRBD2,.,TRBV6-2/TRBV6-3,TRBJ2-2,CASSLLAGTNTGELFF,TGTGCCAGCAGTTTGCTAGCGGGGACGAACACCGGGGAGCTGTTTTTT
TRBD1,.,TRBV28,TRBJ1-6,CASSLFIGTGIGWNSPLHF,TGTGCCAGCAGTTTATTTATTGGGACAGGGATCGGGTGGAATTCACCCCTCCACTTT
TRBD2,.,TRBV7-9,TRBJ2-5,CASSHGLDRETQYF,TGTGCCAGCAGCCATGGACTAGATAGAGAGACCCAGTACTTC
TRBD1,.,TRBV4-1,TRBJ1-5,CASSQDQWGTGTYQPQHF,TGCGCCAGCAGCCAAGATCAGTGGGGGACAGGGACTTATCAGCCCCAGCATTTT
.,.,TRBV4-3,TRBJ2-7,CASSPRGEQYF,TGCGCCAGCAGCCCCAGGGGAGAGCAGTACTTC
.,.,TRBV9,TRBJ1-2,CASSRGGGYTF,TGTGCCAGCAGCCGGGGAGGCGGCTACACCTTC
TRBD1,.,TRBV6-6,TRBJ1-2,CASRDRGGDGYTF,TGTGCCAGCAGAGACAGGGGAGGGGATGGCTACACCTTC
TRBD2,.,TRBV28,TRBJ2-3,CASSSTGTRISTDTQYF,TGTGCCAGCAGTTCCACCGGGACTAGAATTAGCACAGATACGCAGTATTTT
.,.,TRBV24-1,TRBJ1-2,CATSGWAGGYTF,TGTGCCACCAGTGGCTGGGCGGGCGGCTACACCTTC
TRBD1,.,TRBV18,TRBJ1-4,CASSPPTGQVEKLFF,TGTGCCAGCTCACCACCGACAGGACAGGTGGAAAAACTGTTTTTT
.,.,TRBV19,TRBJ2-3,CATTRARGDTQYF,TGTGCCACCACTCGAGCGCGCGGCGATACGCAGTATTTT
TRBD1,few,TRBV6-6,TRBJ2-7,CASSTRTGGYYEQYF,TGTGCCAGCAGTACCCGGACAGGGGGGTACTACGAGCAGTACTTC
.,.,TRBV3-1/TRBV3-2,TRBJ1-4,CASSQGGSPNEKLFF,TGTGCCAGCAGCCAAGGTGGCTCGCCTAATGAAAAACTGTTTTTT
TRBD1,.,TRBV7-9,TRBJ1-1,CASSLGQGGNTEAFF,TGTGCCAGCAGCTTAGGTCAGGGGGGGAACACTGAAGCTTTCTTT
TRBD2,.,TRBV19,TRBJ2-5,CASSILAGRQETQYF,TGTGCCAGTAGTATCCTAGCGGGGAGACAAGAGACCCAGTACTTC
.,.,TRBV3-1/TRBV3-2,TRBJ1-5,CASSQDGGPRGPQHF,TGTGCCAGCAGCCAAGACGGGGGTCCGAGGGGGCCCCAGCATTTT
.,.,TRBV6-2/TRBV6-3,TRBJ2-2,CASSYPLVRQSGELFF,TGTGCCAGCAGTTACCCCTTGGTGAGGCAGTCCGGGGAGCTGTTTTTT
.,once,TRBV7-7,TRBJ2-1,CASSLGWGVNNEQFF,TGTGCTAGCAGCTTAGGATGGGGGGTCAACAATGAGCAGTTCTTC
.,.,TRBV5-5,TRBJ1-6,CASSLGGGSPLHF,TGTGCCAGCAGCCTGGGGGGGGGTTCACCCCTCCACTTT
TRBD1,.,TRBV9,TRBJ1-5,CASSVGQGINQPQHF,TGTGCCAGCAGTGTGGGACAGGGCATCAATCAGCCCCAGCATTTT
TRBD2,.,TRBV2,TRBJ2-1,CASSASTSGREGEQFF,TGTGCCAGCAGCGCATCGACTAGCGGGAGGGAAGGTGAGCAGTTCTTC
TRBD1,few,TRBV5-6,TRBJ2-3,CASSPSYRGRADTQYF,TGTGCCAGCAGCCCCTCCTACAGGGGTCGAGCAGATACGCAGTATTTT
.,.,TRBV30,TRBJ2-7,CAWSVRRSYEQYF,TGTGCCTGGAGTGTACGGAGATCCTACGAGCAGTACTTC
.,.,TRBV27,TRBJ2-1,CASSFGVGAYNEQFF,TGTGCCAGCAGTTTCGGTGTCGGAGCCTACAATGAGCAGTTCTTC
.,.,TRBV11-2,TRBJ2-3,CASSLRGSISTDTQYF,TGTGCCAGCAGCCTGAGGGGGTCTATAAGCACAGATACGCAGTATTTT
.,.,TRBV9,TRBJ2-5,CASSVDPLGAKETQYF,TGTGCCAGCAGCGTAGACCCGCTAGGGGCTAAAGAGACCCAGTACTTC
.,once,TRBV20-1,TRBJ2-4,CSATRDIQYF,TGCAGTGCTACACGGGACATTCAGTACTTC
TRBD2,.,TRBV6-4,TRBJ2-1,CASRAAGDNEQFF,TGTGCCAGTAGGGCGGCGGGAGACAATGAGCAGTTCTTC
.,.,TRBV19,TRBJ2-5,CASSTGGAEQETQYF,TGTGCCAGTAGCACAGGGGGGGCGGAACAAGAGACCCAGTACTTC
.,.,TRBV5-8,TRBJ1-5,CASSPRVLIGNQPQHF,TGTGCCAGCAGCCCCAGGGTTTTGATAGGGAATCAGCCCCAGCATTTT
TRBD2,.,TRBV9,TRBJ2-5,CASSFPSGAQETQYF,TGTGCCAGCAGCTTTCCTAGCGGAGCACAAGAGACCCAGTACTTC
.,.,TRBV11-3,TRBJ1-2,CASSLVSGSNYGYTF,TGTGCCAGCAGCTTAGTGTCAGGATCTAACTATGGCTACACCTTC
.,.,TRBV19,TRBJ2-3,CASNGPGLGDTQYF,TGTGCCAGTAACGGCCCCGGACTGGGGGATACGCAGTATTTT
TRBD1,.,TRBV10-3,TRBJ1-2,CAISESTGTGGNYGYTF,TGTGCCATCAGTGAGTCGACCGGGACAGGGGGCAACTATGGCTACACCTTC
TRBD1,few,TRBV5-1,TRBJ1-4,CASSPRQGNNEKLFF,TGCGCCAGCAGCCCCCGACAGGGGAATAATGAAAAACTGTTTTTT
TRBD1,once,TRBV5-1,TRBJ2-7,CASSPGDRGRSYEQYF,TGCGCCAGCAGCCCGGGGGACAGGGGGCGTTCCTACGAGCAGTACTTC
TRBD1,few,TRBV4-1,TRBJ1-5,CASSHGTGPYSNQPQHF,TGCGCCAGCAGTCACGGGACAGGTCCTTATAGCAATCAGCCCCAGCATTTT
TRBD1,.,TRBV11-2,TRBJ1-1,CASRMYRGTEAFF,TGTGCCAGCAGAATGTACAGGGGAACTGAAGCTTTCTTT
TRBD1,.,TRBV5-1,TRBJ1-4,CASAPGQPNEKLFF,TGCGCCAGCGCTCCGGGACAGCCTAATGAAAAACTGTTTTTT
TRBD1,.,TRBV6-5,TRBJ1-1,CASRLQGKNTEAFF,TGTGCCAGCAGACTACAGGGGAAGAACACTGAAGCTTTCTTT
TRBD1,.,TRBV6-6,TRBJ1-1,CASSPKGQGGSTEAFF,TGTGCCAGCAGTCCCAAGGGACAGGGAGGGAGTACTGAAGCTTTCTTT
.,.,TRBV5-5,TRBJ2-5,CASSLGAEQETQYF,TGTGCCAGCAGCTTGGGGGCAGAACAAGAGACCCAGTACTTC
.,few,TRBV5-4,TRBJ1-1,CASSLRNTEAFF,TGTGCCAGCAGCCTGCGGAACACTGAAGCTTTCTTT
.,.,TRBV12-3/TRBV12-4,TRBJ2-1,CASSPSAGGQFF,TGTGCCAGCAGCCCCTCGGCCGGAGGGCAGTTCTTC
.,few,TRBV11-2,TRBJ2-1,CASSSSGGSSYNEQFF,TGTGCCAGCAGCTCTTCTGGGGGGAGCTCCTACAATGAGCAGTTCTTC
TRBD2,once,TRBV28,TRBJ2-5,CASSPLGLAEETQYF,TGTGCCAGCAGTCCTCTCGGACTAGCGGAAGAGACCCAGTACTTC
.,once,TRBV18,TRBJ1-1,CASSPAMGGMNTEAFF,TGTGCCAGCTCACCAGCTATGGGGGGGATGAACACTGAAGCTTTCTTT
.,.,TRBV3-1/TRBV3-2,TRBJ1-5,CASSLRRTYSNQPQHF,TGTGCCAGCAGCCTCAGGCGGACATATAGCAATCAGCCCCAGCATTTT
TRBD2,.,TRBV19,TRBJ2-1,CASSTGGLAGSSEQFF,TGTGCCAGTAGTACAGGGGGACTAGCGGGAAGTAGTGAGCAGTTCTTC